This T cell receptor (beta chain) was recorded in a study of T cell responses to AZD1222 COVID-19 vaccine. The CDR3 length is 14 residues. V was shortened by 0 bases and J by 6 bases, with 10 bases between the two germline ends. The V gene's germline CDR1 is LGHDT and CDR2 YNNKEL (reference sequence). Sequenced by immunoSEQ multiplex PCR; TCRdb stores in-frame clones only, minus some. The data hold tens of thousands of clones, with approximately 87% observed a single time. The TCR comes from an adult who received the AZD1222 COVID-19 vaccine. This chain links TRBV3-1 (or the pseudogene TRBV3-2) with TRBJ2-3; no clear D gene. The input for sequencing was peripheral blood, taken 28 days after the second AZD1222 dose. The CDR3 DNA reads as TGTGCCAGCAGCCAAGACTCCCAAGGGGATACGCAGTATTTT. Protein product: CASSQDSQGDTQYF.